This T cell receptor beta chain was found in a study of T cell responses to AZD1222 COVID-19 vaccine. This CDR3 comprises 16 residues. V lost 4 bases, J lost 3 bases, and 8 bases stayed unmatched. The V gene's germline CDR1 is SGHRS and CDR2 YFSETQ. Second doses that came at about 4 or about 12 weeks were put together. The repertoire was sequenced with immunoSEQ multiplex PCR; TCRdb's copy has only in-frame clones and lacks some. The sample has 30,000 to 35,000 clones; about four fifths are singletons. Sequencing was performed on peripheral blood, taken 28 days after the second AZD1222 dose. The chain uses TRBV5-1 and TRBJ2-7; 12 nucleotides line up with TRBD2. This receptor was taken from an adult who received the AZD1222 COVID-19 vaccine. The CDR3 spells CASSPTSGGMNYEQYF. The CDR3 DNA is TGCGCCAGCAGCCCTACTAGCGGGGGGATGAACTACGAGCAGTACTTC.